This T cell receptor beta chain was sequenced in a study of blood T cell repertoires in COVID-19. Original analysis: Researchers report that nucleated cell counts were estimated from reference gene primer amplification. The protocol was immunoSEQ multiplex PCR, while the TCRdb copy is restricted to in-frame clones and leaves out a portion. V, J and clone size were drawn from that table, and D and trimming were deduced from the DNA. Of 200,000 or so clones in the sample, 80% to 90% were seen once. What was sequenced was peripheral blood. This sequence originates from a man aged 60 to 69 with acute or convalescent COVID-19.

CDR3 DNA sequence: TGTGCCAGCAGTTCCCCGGACAGGGGGGGGTATGGCTACACCTTC. This gives the protein CASSSPDRGGYGYTF. The chain joins TRBV27 to TRBJ1-2; 10 bases are a match to TRBD1. This CDR3 region has 15 residues. Per the germline V gene, CDR1 is MNHEY and CDR2 is SMNVEV (reference sequence). V lost 4 bases to trimming and J lost 5 bases; unmatched junction nucleotides: 7.